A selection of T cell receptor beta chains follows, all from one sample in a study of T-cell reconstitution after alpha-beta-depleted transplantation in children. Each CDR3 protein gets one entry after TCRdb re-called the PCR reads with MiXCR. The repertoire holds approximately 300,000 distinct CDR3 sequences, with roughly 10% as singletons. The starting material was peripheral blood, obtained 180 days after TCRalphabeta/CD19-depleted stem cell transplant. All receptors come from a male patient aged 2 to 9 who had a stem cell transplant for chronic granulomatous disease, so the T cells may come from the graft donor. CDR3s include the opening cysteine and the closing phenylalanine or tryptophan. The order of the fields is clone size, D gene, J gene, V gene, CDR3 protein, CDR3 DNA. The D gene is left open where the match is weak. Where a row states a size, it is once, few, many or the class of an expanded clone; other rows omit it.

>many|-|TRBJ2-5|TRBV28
CASSFHNQETQYF
TGTGCCAGCAGTTTCCACAATCAAGAGACCCAGTACTTC
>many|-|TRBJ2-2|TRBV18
CASSPMVAGELFF
TGTGCCAGCTCACCAATGGTTGCCGGGGAGCTGTTTTTT
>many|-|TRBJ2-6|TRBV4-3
CASSQDLGLPGANVLTF
TGCGCCAGCAGCCAAGACCTGGGACTGCCTGGGGCCAACGTCCTGACTTTC
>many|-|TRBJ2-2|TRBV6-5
CASSIAQLGLFF
TGTGCCAGCAGTATAGCCCAACTTGGGCTGTTTTTT
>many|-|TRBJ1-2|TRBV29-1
CSVRQGQGYTF
TGCAGCGTCCGTCAGGGGCAAGGCTACACCTTC
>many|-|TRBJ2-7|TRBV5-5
CASHRGLTSYEQYF
TGTGCCAGCCATAGAGGGCTAACTTCCTACGAGCAGTACTTC
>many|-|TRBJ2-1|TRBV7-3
CASSPRSHNEQFF
TGTGCCAGCAGCCCTAGGAGCCACAATGAGCAGTTCTTC
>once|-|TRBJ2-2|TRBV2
CASVRAQGPIGELFF
TGTGCCAGCGTTAGGGCCCAGGGACCCATCGGGGAGCTGTTTTTT
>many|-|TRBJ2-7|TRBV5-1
CASSSGTFDSYEQYF
TGCGCCAGCAGCTCCGGGACTTTCGACTCCTACGAGCAGTACTTC
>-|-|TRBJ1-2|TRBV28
CASRPGTYGYTF
TGTGCCAGCAGACCCGGGACTTATGGCTACACCTTC
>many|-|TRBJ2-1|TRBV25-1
CASSGYNEQFF
TGTGCCAGCAGCGGGTACAATGAGCAGTTCTTC
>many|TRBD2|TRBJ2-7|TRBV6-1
CASSRHQTSGTSSYEQYF
TGTGCCAGCAGCAGACATCAAACTAGCGGTACGAGCTCCTACGAGCAGTACTTC
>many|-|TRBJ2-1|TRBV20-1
CSASNEQFF
TGCAGTGCTAGCAATGAGCAGTTCTTC
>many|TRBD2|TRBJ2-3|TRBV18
CASSQVLAASTDTQYF
TGTGCCAGCTCACAAGTTCTAGCGGCAAGCACAGATACGCAGTATTTT
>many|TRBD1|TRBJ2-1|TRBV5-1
CASTGQGAGEQFF
TGCGCCAGTACCGGACAGGGGGCGGGTGAGCAGTTCTTC
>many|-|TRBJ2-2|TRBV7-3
CASSSGSTGELFF
TGTGCCAGCAGTTCCGGCTCAACCGGGGAGCTGTTTTTT
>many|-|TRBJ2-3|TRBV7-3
CASSLEGWGVADTQYF
TGTGCCAGCAGCTTAGAGGGTTGGGGAGTGGCAGATACGCAGTATTTT
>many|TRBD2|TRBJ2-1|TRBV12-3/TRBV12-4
CASTSLRTSGNEQFF
TGTGCCAGCACCAGCCTCAGGACTAGCGGCAATGAGCAGTTCTTC
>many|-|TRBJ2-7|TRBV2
CASSLHGGFGDTRSYEQYF
TGTGCCAGCAGTCTTCATGGTGGGTTTGGGGACACACGATCCTACGAGCAGTACTTC
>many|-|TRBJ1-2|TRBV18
CASSPRTASNYGYTF
TGTGCCAGCTCACCACGGACAGCATCTAACTATGGCTACACCTTC
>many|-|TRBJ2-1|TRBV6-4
CASSLYIGPPYNEQFF
TGTGCCAGCAGCCTTTACATCGGGCCCCCCTACAATGAGCAGTTCTTC
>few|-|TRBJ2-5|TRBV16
CASSQFPGGQETQYF
TGTGCCAGCAGCCAATTTCCAGGTGGACAAGAGACCCAGTACTTC
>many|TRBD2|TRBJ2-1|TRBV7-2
CASSLVGTGTRLNEQFF
TGTGCCAGCAGCTTAGTGGGAACCGGGACTAGATTAAATGAGCAGTTCTTC
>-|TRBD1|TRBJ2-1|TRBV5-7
CASSPGQGTDNEQFF
TGTGCCAGCAGCCCAGGACAGGGGACGGACAATGAGCAGTTCTTC
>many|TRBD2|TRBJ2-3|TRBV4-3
CASSQDQLAGRDTQYF
TGCGCCAGCAGCCAAGATCAACTAGCGGGGCGGGATACGCAGTATTTT
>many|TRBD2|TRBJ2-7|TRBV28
CASISPREGHYEQYF
TGTGCCAGCATTTCCCCGCGGGAGGGCCACTACGAGCAGTACTTC
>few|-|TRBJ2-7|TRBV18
CASSPQDTYEQYF
TGTGCCAGCTCACCACAGGATACCTACGAGCAGTACTTC
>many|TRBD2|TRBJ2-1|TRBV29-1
CSGAGSSGSPNEQFF
TGCAGCGGCGCAGGGTCGAGCGGGAGTCCCAATGAGCAGTTCTTC
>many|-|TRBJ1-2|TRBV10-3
CAISEGDFNYGYTF
TGTGCCATCAGTGAAGGGGATTTTAACTATGGCTACACCTTC
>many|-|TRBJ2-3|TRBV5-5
CASSSGQHSDTQYF
TGTGCCAGCAGCAGTGGACAGCACTCAGATACGCAGTATTTT
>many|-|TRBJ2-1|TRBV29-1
CSVSRGSYNEQFF
TGCAGCGTCTCCAGGGGCTCCTACAATGAGCAGTTCTTC
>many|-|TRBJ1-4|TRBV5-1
CASSLEQSTNEKLFF
TGCGCCAGCAGCTTGGAGCAGTCAACTAATGAAAAACTGTTTTTT
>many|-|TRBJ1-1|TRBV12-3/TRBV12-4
CASSFPRFMNTEAFF
TGTGCCAGCAGTTTTCCAAGGTTTATGAACACTGAAGCTTTCTTT
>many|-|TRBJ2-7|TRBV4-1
CASSQGFRDGAYEQYF
TGCGCCAGCAGCCAAGGATTTCGGGACGGAGCCTACGAGCAGTACTTC
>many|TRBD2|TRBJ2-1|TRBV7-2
CASSLDTAGVGLNEQFF
TGTGCCAGCAGCCTCGATACAGCGGGAGTGGGACTCAATGAGCAGTTCTTC
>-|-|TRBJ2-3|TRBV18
CASSPSNTDTQYF
TGTGCCAGCTCACCGTCCAACACAGATACGCAGTATTTT
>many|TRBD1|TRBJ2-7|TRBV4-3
CASSQNRGTYEQYF
TGCGCCAGCAGCCAAAACAGGGGGACGTACGAGCAGTACTTC
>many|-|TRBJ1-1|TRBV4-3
CASSQDITEGVAKGTEAFF
TGCGCCAGCAGCCAAGATATTACGGAGGGTGTAGCCAAAGGCACTGAAGCTTTCTTT
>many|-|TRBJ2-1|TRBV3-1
CASSQGPGGYEQFF
TGTGCCAGCAGCCAAGGGCCTGGTGGTTATGAGCAGTTCTTC
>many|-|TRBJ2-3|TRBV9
CASSVLLLEGDTQYF
TGTGCCAGCAGCGTATTGTTGTTGGAGGGGGATACGCAGTATTTT
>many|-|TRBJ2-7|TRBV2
CASRLSLEGGDYEQYF
TGTGCCAGCAGGCTCTCTCTTGAGGGGGGAGACTACGAGCAGTACTTC
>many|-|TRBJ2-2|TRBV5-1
CASSKGGVGTGELFF
TGCGCCAGCAGCAAGGGCGGCGTGGGGACCGGGGAGCTGTTTTTT
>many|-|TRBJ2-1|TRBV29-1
CSVNRVSNEQFF
TGCAGCGTTAATAGGGTTTCCAATGAGCAGTTCTTC
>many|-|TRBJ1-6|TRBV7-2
CASSAPGHSSSPGSPLHF
TGTGCCAGCAGCGCCCCGGGACACTCCAGCTCCCCTGGATCACCCCTCCACTTT
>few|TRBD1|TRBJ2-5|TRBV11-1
CASSSRTGALETQYF
TGTGCCAGCAGCTCACGGACAGGGGCGCTGGAGACCCAGTACTTC
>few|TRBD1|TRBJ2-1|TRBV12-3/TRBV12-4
CASSHGQGKMYNEQFF
TGTGCCAGCAGTCACGGACAGGGGAAAATGTACAATGAGCAGTTCTTC
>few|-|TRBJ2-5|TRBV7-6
CASSSISAEETQYF
TGTGCCAGCAGCTCTATTTCAGCGGAAGAGACCCAGTACTTC
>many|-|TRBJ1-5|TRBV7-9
CASSSTGPNQPQHF
TGTGCCAGCAGCTCGACAGGCCCCAATCAGCCCCAGCATTTT
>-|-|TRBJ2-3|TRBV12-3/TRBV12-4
CASSLRGAIHTSTDTQYF
TGTGCCAGCAGTTTGAGGGGGGCTATTCATACTAGCACAGATACGCAGTATTTT
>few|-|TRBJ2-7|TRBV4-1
CASSQFSRSGSSSYEQYF
TGCGCCAGCAGCCAATTCTCCCGAAGCGGGTCGAGCTCCTACGAGCAGTACTTC
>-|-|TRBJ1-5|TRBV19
CASREVGQPQHF
TGTGCCAGTAGGGAGGTGGGTCAGCCCCAGCATTTT
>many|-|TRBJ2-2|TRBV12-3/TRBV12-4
CASRGSGQNTGELFF
TGTGCCAGCAGGGGATCGGGGCAAAACACCGGGGAGCTGTTTTTT
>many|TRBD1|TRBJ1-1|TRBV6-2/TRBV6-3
CASREGGLSTEAFF
TGTGCCAGCAGAGAAGGGGGCTTAAGTACTGAAGCTTTCTTT
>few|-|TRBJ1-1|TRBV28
CASSSRVPWAEAFF
TGTGCCAGCAGTTCCAGGGTCCCCTGGGCTGAAGCTTTCTTT